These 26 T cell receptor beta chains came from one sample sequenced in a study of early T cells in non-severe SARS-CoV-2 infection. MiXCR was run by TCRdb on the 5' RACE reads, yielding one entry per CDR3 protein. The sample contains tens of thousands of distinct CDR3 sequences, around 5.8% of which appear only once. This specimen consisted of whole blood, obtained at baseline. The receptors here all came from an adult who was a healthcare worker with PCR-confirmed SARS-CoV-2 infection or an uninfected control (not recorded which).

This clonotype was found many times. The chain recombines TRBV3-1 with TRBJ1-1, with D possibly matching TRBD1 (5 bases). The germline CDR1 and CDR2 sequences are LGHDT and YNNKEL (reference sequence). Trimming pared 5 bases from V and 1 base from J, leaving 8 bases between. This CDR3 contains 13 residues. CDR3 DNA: TGTGCCAGCAGCAGTAGGGGGAACACTGAAGCTTTCTTT. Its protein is CASSSRGNTEAFF.

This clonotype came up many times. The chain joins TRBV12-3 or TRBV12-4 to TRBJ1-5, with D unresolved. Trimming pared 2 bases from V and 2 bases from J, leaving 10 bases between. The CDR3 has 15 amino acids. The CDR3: CASSLKGIGNQPQHF. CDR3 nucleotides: TGTGCCAGCAGTTTAAAGGGTATCGGCAATCAGCCCCAGCATTTT.

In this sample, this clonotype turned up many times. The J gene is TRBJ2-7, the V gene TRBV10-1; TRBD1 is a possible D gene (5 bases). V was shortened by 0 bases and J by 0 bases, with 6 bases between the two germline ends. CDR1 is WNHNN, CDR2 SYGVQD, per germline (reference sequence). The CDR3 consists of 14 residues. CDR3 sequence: CASSESQGSYEQYF. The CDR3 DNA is TGCGCCAGCAGTGAGTCCCAGGGCTCCTACGAGCAGTACTTC.

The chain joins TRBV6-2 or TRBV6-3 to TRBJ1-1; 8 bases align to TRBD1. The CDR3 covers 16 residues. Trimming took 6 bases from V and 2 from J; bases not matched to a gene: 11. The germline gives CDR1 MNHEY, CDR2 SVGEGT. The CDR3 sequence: CASSHRDRNYNTEAFF. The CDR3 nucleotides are TGTGCCAGCAGCCACCGGGACAGGAATTATAACACTGAAGCTTTCTTT.

CDR3 protein: CASKESWDKNTEAFF. The CDR3 DNA sequence: TGTGCCAGCAAAGAGAGTTGGGACAAGAACACTGAAGCTTTCTTT. This chain uses TRBV12-3 or TRBV12-4 with TRBJ1-1; weak D call: TRBD1 (6 bases). The CDR3 has 15 residues. Between the trimmed V and J ends, which lost 7 bases and 1 base, there was a span of 16 bases.

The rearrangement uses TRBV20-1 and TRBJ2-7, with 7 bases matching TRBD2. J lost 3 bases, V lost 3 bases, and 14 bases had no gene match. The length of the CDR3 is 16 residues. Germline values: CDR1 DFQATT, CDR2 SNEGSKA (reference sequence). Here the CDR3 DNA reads TGCAGTGCTAGGAGGGGCGGGACCGCGGGGGTCTACGAGCAGTACTTC. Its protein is CSARRGGTAGVYEQYF.

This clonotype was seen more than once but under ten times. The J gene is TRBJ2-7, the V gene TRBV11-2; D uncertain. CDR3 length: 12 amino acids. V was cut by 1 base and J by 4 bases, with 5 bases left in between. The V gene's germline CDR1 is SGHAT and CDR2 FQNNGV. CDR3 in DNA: TGTGCCAGCAGCTTAGGGCGATACGAGCAGTACTTC. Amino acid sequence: CASSLGRYEQYF.

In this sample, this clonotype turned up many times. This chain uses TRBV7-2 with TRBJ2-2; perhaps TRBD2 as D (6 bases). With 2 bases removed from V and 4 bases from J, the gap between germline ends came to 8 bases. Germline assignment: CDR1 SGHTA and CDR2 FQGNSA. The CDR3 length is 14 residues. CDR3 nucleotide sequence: TGTGCCAGCAGCTTATTCGGGGGCACCGGGGAGCTGTTTTTT. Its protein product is CASSLFGGTGELFF.

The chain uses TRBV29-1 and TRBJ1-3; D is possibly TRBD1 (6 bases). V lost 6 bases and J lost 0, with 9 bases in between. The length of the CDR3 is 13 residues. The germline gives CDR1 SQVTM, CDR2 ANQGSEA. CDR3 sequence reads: CSVQGSSGNTIYF. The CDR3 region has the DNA TGCAGCGTACAGGGTTCCTCTGGAAACACCATATATTTT.

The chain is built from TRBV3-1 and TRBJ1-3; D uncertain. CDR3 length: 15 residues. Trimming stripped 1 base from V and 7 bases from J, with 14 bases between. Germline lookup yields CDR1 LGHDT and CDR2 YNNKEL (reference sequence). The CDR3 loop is CASSQADDQANTIYF. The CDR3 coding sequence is TGTGCCAGCAGCCAAGCTGATGACCAAGCGAACACCATATATTTT.

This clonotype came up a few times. The CDR3 DNA sequence: TGTGCCAGCACCCTGACAGGGGCCGAGCAGTACTTC. Its translation is CASTLTGAEQYF. The chain employs TRBV6-2 or TRBV6-3 and TRBJ2-7, with 8 bases matching TRBD1. The J segment lost 6 bases and the V segment lost 7 bases, leaving 5 bases of the junction unmatched. CDR3 length equals 12 residues. CDR1 is MNHEY and CDR2 is SVGEGT in the germline V gene.

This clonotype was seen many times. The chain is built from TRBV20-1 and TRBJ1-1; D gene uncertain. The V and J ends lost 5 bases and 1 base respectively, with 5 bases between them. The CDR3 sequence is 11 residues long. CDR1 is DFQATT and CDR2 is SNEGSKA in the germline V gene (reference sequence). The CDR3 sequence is CSAYGNTEAFF. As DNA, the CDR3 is TGCAGTGCTTACGGGAACACTGAAGCTTTCTTT.

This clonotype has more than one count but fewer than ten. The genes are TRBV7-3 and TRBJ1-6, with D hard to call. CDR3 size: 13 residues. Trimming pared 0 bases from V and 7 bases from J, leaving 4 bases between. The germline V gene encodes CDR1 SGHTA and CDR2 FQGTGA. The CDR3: CASSLTRNSPLHF. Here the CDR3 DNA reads TGTGCCAGCAGCTTAACCAGAAATTCACCCCTCCACTTT.

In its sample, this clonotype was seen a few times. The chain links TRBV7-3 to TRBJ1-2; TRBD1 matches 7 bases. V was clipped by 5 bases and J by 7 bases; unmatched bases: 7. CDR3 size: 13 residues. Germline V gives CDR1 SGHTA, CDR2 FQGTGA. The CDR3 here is CASSPTGSTGYTF. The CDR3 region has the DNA TGTGCCAGCAGCCCGACAGGGTCTACTGGCTACACCTTC.

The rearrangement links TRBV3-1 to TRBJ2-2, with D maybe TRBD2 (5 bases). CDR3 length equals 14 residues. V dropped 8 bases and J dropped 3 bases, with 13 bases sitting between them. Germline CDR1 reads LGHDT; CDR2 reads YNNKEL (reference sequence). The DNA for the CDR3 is TGTGCCAGCCGGACCAGAGCGGACACCGGGGAGCTGTTTTTT. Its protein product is CASRTRADTGELFF. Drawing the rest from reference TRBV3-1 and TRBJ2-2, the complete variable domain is DTAVSQTPKYLVTQMGNDKSIKCEQNLGHDTMYWYKQDSKKFLKIMFSYNNKELIINETVPNRFSPKSPDKAHLNLHINSLELGDSAVYFCASRTRADTGELFFGEGSRLTVL.

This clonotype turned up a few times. The CDR3 DNA reads as TGTGCCAGTAGTATCCAGGGGACCCCCTCAGTCGAGCAGTACTTC. This encodes CASSIQGTPSVEQYF. The rearrangement joins TRBV19 to TRBJ2-7; maybe TRBD1 (6 bases). V lost 3 bases, J lost 6 bases, and 18 bases lay in between. Germline CDR1 and CDR2: LNHDA and SQIVND (reference sequence). The CDR3 has 15 residues.

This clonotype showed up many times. For the CDR3, the DNA is TGTGCCAGCAGCTTGGCGCCAGGGGTAAGGGAGACCCAGTACTTC. Translation: CASSLAPGVRETQYF. The V gene is TRBV5-6, the J gene TRBJ2-5; D might be TRBD1 (6 bases). The length of the CDR3 is 15 residues. Trimming removed 0 bases from V and 5 bases from J, with 14 bases in between. Germline V lookup: CDR1 SGHDT, CDR2 YYEEEE.

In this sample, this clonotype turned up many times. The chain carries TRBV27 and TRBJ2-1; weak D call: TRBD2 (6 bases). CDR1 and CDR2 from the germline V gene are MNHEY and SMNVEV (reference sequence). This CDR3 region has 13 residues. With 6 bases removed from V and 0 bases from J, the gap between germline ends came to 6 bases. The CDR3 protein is CASRGGSYNEQFF. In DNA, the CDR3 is TGTGCCAGCAGGGGGGGCTCCTACAATGAGCAGTTCTTC.

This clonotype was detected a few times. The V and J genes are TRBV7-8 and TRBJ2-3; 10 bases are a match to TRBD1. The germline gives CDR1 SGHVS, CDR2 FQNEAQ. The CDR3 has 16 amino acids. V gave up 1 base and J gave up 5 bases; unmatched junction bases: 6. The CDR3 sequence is CASSLVGTGAEDTQYF. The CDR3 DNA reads TGTGCCAGCAGCTTAGTAGGGACAGGGGCGGAAGATACGCAGTATTTT.

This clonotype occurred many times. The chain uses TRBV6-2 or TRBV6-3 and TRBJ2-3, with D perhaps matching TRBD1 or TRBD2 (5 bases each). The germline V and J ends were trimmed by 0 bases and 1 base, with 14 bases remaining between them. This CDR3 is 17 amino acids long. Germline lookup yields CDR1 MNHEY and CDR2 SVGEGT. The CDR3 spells CASSYSGRLTGTDTQYF. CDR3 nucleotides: TGTGCCAGCAGTTACTCGGGACGGCTGACGGGCACAGATACGCAGTATTTT.

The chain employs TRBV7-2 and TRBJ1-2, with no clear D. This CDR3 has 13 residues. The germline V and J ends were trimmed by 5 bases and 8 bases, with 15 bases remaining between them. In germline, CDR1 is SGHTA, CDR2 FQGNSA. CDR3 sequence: CASSQRHGEGYTF. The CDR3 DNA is TGTGCCAGCAGCCAGAGACATGGGGAAGGCTACACCTTC.

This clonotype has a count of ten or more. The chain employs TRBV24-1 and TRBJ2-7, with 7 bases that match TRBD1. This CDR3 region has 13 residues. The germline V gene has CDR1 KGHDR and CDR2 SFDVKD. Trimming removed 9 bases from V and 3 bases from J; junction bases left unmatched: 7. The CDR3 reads CATEGQVLYEQYF. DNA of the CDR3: TGTGCCACCGAAGGACAGGTCCTCTACGAGCAGTACTTC.

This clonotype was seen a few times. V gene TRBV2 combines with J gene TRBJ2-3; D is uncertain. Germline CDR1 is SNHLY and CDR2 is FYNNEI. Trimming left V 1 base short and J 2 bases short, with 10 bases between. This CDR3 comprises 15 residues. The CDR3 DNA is TGTGCCAGCAGTGAAGTTGCCAGGACCACAGATACGCAGTATTTT. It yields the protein CASSEVARTTDTQYF.

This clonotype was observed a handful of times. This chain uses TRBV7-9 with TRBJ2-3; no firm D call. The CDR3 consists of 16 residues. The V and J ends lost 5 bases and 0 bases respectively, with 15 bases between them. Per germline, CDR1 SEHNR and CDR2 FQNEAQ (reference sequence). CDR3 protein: CASSPRLETSTDTQYF. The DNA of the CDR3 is TGTGCCAGCAGCCCCCGACTCGAAACTAGCACAGATACGCAGTATTTT.

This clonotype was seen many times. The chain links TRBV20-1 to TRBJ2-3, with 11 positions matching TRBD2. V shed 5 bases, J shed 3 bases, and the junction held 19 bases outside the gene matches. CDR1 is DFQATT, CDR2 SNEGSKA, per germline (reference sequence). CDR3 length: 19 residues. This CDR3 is CSALPLVAASGGITDTQYF. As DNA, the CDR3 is TGCAGTGCTCTTCCCTTGGTGGCGGCTAGCGGGGGGATAACAGATACGCAGTATTTT.

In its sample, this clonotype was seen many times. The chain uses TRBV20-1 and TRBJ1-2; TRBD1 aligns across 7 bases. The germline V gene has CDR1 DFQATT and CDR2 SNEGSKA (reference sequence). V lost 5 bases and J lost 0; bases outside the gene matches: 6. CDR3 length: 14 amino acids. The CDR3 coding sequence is TGCAGTGCTCTTAGACAGGGAGCTAACTATGGCTACACCTTC. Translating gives CSALRQGANYGYTF.